The rows below give T cell receptor beta chains drawn from one sample of a study of T cell changes during pregnancy in multiple sclerosis. Profiled with immunoSEQ multiplex PCR; TCRdb holds only in-frame clones, not every one. The data contain around 50,000 clones, roughly 92% of them seen just once; the ten biggest clones take up around 0.61%. The starting material was CD4+ T cells from peripheral blood mononuclear cells, obtained in the third trimester of pregnancy. These TCRs come from a female donor with multiple sclerosis, enrolled in a pregnancy study. Both conserved end residues are part of each CDR3. A D gene is named only where the DNA matches it firmly. Clone sizes are given selectively: once, few, many, or a class where the clone is expanded.

>-|TRBV2|once|TRBJ2-7
CASSNYEQYF
TGTGCCAGCAGCAATTACGAGCAGTACTTC
>TRBD2|TRBV5-1|-|TRBJ2-7
CASSDQPGTSGYEQYF
TGCGCCAGCAGCGACCAGCCGGGGACTAGCGGCTACGAGCAGTACTTC
>TRBD2|TRBV9|-|TRBJ2-7
CASSPGLAGGGDYEQYF
TGTGCCAGCAGCCCGGGACTAGCGGGAGGGGGGGACTACGAGCAGTACTTC
>TRBD2|TRBV7-9|-|TRBJ2-3
CASNTPSGRNTDTQYF
TGTGCCAGCAACACTCCTAGCGGGCGCAACACAGATACGCAGTATTTT
>TRBD1|TRBV2|-|TRBJ1-3
CASRAGQGKGNTIYF
TGTGCCAGCAGGGCGGGACAGGGTAAAGGAAACACCATATATTTT
>-|TRBV7-9|-|TRBJ2-3
CASSLDGDTQYF
TGTGCCAGCAGCTTAGACGGGGATACGCAGTATTTT
>TRBD1|TRBV7-9|-|TRBJ1-1
CASSLEGTGGLFF
TGTGCCAGCAGCTTAGAGGGGACAGGGGGTCTTTTCTTT
>-|TRBV2|-|TRBJ2-7
CASRRQGAYEQYF
TGTGCCAGCAGACGTCAGGGCGCCTACGAGCAGTACTTC
>TRBD2|TRBV19|-|TRBJ2-3
CASRPKTSGNTADTQYF
TGTGCCAGTAGGCCAAAGACTAGCGGGAACACCGCAGATACGCAGTATTTT
>TRBD2|TRBV5-1|-|TRBJ2-3
CASSPRTSGRRTDTQYF
TGCGCCAGCAGCCCGAGGACTAGCGGGAGAAGAACAGATACGCAGTATTTT
>TRBD1|TRBV27|-|TRBJ2-7
CASSASTGGIGYEQYF
TGTGCCAGCAGTGCCTCGACAGGGGGCATTGGCTACGAGCAGTACTTC
>-|TRBV11-1|-|TRBJ2-1
CASSLLADEQFF
TGTGCCAGCAGCTTACTAGCAGATGAGCAGTTCTTC
>-|TRBV14|-|TRBJ2-5
CASSGAVQETQYF
TGTGCCAGCAGCGGGGCGGTCCAAGAGACCCAGTACTTC
>-|TRBV9|-|TRBJ2-3
CASSVLSSDTQYF
TGTGCCAGCAGCGTATTGAGTTCAGATACGCAGTATTTT
>-|TRBV10-3|-|TRBJ2-1
CAISEWGGEQFF
TGTGCCATCAGTGAGTGGGGCGGTGAGCAGTTCTTC
>TRBD2|TRBV19|-|TRBJ2-5
CASSIERTSGSETQYF
TGTGCCAGTAGTATAGAAAGGACTAGCGGGAGTGAGACCCAGTACTTC
>-|TRBV5-1|-|TRBJ2-3
CASSLESGTDTQYF
TGCGCCAGCAGCTTGGAATCTGGCACAGATACGCAGTATTTT
>-|TRBV6-5|-|TRBJ2-7
CASGGALGGQYF
TGTGCCAGCGGGGGGGCCCTGGGTGGGCAGTACTTC
>TRBD2|TRBV5-1|-|TRBJ2-2
CASSLGSGINTGELFF
TGCGCCAGCAGCTTGGGTAGCGGGATAAACACCGGGGAGCTGTTTTTT
>TRBD1|TRBV6-1|-|TRBJ1-1
CASSLRTGGAFF
TGTGCCAGCAGTTTGCGGACAGGGGGAGCTTTCTTT